The next 8 T cell receptor beta chains were all read from a single sample in a study of T and B cells in COVID-19 patients. From blood, roughly 220-550 ng of genomic DNA served as TRB template. Multiplex PCR with BIOMED2 TRB-A/B primer pools amplified TRB rearrangements. TCRdb re-analysed the multiplex PCR reads in MiXCR, keeping a single row per CDR3 protein. The repertoire holds roughly 15,000 distinct CDR3 sequences, with under 30% as singletons. The sample was blood. These receptor sequences come from a human donor who had recovered from COVID-19.

The chain employs TRBV15 and TRBJ1-2, with 7 bases lining up with TRBD1. The ends lost 4 bases at V and 1 base at J; junction bases unmatched: 6. The CDR3 is 15 amino acids. Per germline, CDR1 LNHNV and CDR2 YYDKDF (reference sequence). CDR3 loop: CATSIGGRGNYGYTF. The CDR3 nucleotides are TGTGCCACCAGCATAGGGGGCCGCGGTAACTATGGCTACACCTTC. Together with reference TRBV15 and TRBJ1-2, the CDR3 gives the full variable domain: DAMVIQNPRYQVTQFGKPVTLSCSQTLNHNVMYWYQQKSSQAPKLLFHYYDKDFNNEADTPDNFQSRRPNTSFCFLDIRSPGLGDTAMYLCATSIGGRGNYGYTFGSGTRLTVV.

The gene calls are TRBV7-9 and TRBJ1-3; D unresolved. This CDR3 has 14 amino acids. The V gene's germline CDR1 is SEHNR and CDR2 FQNEAQ (reference sequence). The V end lost 0 bases, the J end lost 0 bases, and 3 bases lay between the germline ends. The CDR3, as DNA: TGTGCCAGCAGCTTAGCGTCCTCTGGAAACACCATATATTTT. It yields the protein CASSLASSGNTIYF.

The V and J genes are TRBV5-4 and TRBJ1-1; maybe TRBD1 (6 bases). CDR1 is SGHNT, CDR2 YYREEE, per germline (reference sequence). The CDR3 has 13 amino acids. V lost 7 bases to trimming and J lost 4 bases, with 14 bases between them. CDR3 bases: TGTGCCAGCGGGTGGGGGGGCAGCACTGAAGCTTTCTTT. Translation: CASGWGGSTEAFF.

The rearrangement links TRBV12-3 or TRBV12-4 to TRBJ2-3; D remains ambiguous. V was clipped by 3 bases and J by 4 bases, with 14 bases between them. The CDR3 runs to 15 residues. The CDR3 DNA sequence: TGTGCCAGCAGTTTTTGGTCTGAGTCGGCAGATACGCAGTATTTT. The encoded protein is CASSFWSESADTQYF.

As regards this clonotype: A much larger clone sits a single nucleotide away, making a read error possible. CDR3 in DNA: TGTGCCAGTAGTATTGTTGGCAGCAAACGGGAAGCTTTCTTT. Amino acid sequence: CASSIVGSKREAFF. The chain combines TRBV19 with TRBJ1-1, with D unclear. Per the germline V gene, CDR1 is LNHDA and CDR2 is SQIVND (reference sequence). V shed 3 bases and J shed 8 bases, with 16 bases lying between them. This CDR3 region has 14 residues.

The chain joins TRBV6-5 to TRBJ1-3; TRBD1 matches at 8 bases. The CDR3 length is 15 residues. The germline V gene encodes CDR1 MNHEY and CDR2 SVGAGI. V dropped 6 bases and J dropped 0; count of bases not matched to a gene: 4. The CDR3 here is CASRQGVLSGNTIYF. CDR3 DNA: TGTGCCAGCAGACAGGGGGTACTCTCTGGAAACACCATATATTTT.

This clonotype qualifies as medium-sized. The rearrangement links TRBV19 to TRBJ2-6; D is perhaps TRBD2 (5 bases). V lost 0 bases to trimming and J lost 2 bases, with 8 bases between them. This CDR3 contains 16 residues. Germline-derived CDR1 and CDR2 are LNHDA and SQIVND (reference sequence). CDR3 nucleotides: TGTGCCAGTAGTATAGATTCGGGGACTGGGGCCAACGTCCTGACTTTC. It codes for CASSIDSGTGANVLTF.

This clonotype was detected only a few times. The chain has TRBV19 and TRBJ1-1; D is ambiguous. The ends were cut back, 4 bases at V and 7 bases at J, with 10 bases in the middle. From germline, CDR1 is LNHDA and CDR2 SQIVND (reference sequence). CDR3 size: 12 residues. The CDR3: CASSTGRYEAFF. For the CDR3, the DNA is TGTGCCAGTAGTACGGGCAGGTATGAAGCTTTCTTT.